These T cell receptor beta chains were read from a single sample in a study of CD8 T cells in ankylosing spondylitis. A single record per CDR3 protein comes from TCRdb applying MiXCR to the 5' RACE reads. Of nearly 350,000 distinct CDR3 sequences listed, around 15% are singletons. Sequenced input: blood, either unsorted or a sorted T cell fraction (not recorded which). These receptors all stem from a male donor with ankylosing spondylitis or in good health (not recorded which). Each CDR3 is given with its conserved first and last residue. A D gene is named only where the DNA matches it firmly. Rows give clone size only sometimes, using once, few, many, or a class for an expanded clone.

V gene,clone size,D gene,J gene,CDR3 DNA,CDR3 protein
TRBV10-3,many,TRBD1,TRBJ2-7,TGTGCCATCAGTCCTGGACAGGGAAAGTACGAGCAGTACTTC,CAISPGQGKYEQYF
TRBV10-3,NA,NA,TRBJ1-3,TGTGCCGCTGAAGAGGAAGATAAAAACACCATATATTTT,CAAEEEDKNTIYF
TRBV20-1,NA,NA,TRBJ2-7,TGCAGTGCCGCTGGGATTGGCACCTACGAGCAGTACTTC,CSAAGIGTYEQYF
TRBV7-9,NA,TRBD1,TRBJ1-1,TGTGCCAGCAGCCAGGACAGGTGGGAATATAACACTGAAGCTTTCTTT,CASSQDRWEYNTEAFF
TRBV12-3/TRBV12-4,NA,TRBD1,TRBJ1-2,TGTGCCAGCAGTCCTCCGGGACAGGGATCTTATGGCTACACCTTC,CASSPPGQGSYGYTF
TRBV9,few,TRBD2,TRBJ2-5,TGTGCCAGCAGCGTAGCTTTTTCTAGCGGCCAAGAGACCCAGTACTTC,CASSVAFSSGQETQYF
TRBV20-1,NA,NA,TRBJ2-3,TGCAGTGCTAGCCGGGGCGGCACGCAGTATTTT,CSASRGGTQYF
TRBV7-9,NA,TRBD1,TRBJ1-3,TGTGCCAGCAGCTCCCCTTCGGGACAGGGAGGAAACACCATATATTTT,CASSSPSGQGGNTIYF
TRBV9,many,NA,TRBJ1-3,TGTGCCAGCAGCTCGGGACGGACTTCTGGAAACACCATATATTTT,CASSSGRTSGNTIYF
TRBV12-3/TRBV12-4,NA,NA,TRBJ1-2,TGTGCCAGCAGTCGAACACAGCCCTATGGCTACACCTTC,CASSRTQPYGYTF
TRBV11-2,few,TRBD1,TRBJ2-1,TGTGCCAGCAGCTCCCTGGGACAGTCCTACAATGAGCAGTTCTTC,CASSSLGQSYNEQFF
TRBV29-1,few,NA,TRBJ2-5,TGCAGCGTTGAAGATAGGCCCTTAAACTGGGGGACCCAAGAGACCCAGTACTTC,CSVEDRPLNWGTQETQYF
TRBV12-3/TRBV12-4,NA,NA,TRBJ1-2,TGTGCCAGCAGCCAGCCTCCCTTTGGGAGCTATGGCTACACCTTC,CASSQPPFGSYGYTF